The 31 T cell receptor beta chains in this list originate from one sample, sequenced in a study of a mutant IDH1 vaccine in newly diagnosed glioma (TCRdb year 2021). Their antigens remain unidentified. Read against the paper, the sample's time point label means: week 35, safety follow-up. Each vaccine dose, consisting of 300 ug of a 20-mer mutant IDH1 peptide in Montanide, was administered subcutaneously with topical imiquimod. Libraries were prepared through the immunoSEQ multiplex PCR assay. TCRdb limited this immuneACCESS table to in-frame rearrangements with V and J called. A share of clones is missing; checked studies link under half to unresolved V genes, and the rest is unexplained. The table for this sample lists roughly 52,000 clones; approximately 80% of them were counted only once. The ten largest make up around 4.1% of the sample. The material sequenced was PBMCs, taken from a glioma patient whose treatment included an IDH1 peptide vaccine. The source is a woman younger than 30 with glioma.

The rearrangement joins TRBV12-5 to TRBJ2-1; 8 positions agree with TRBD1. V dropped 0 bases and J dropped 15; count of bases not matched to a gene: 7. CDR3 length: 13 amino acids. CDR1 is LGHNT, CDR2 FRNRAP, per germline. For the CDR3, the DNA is TGTGCTAGTGGTTTGGTCCCCCGGGACAGGCCGTTCTTC. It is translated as CASGLVPRDRPFF.

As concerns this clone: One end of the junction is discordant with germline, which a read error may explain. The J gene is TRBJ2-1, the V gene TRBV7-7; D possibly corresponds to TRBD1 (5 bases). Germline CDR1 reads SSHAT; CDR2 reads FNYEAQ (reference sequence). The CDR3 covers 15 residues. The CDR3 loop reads CASSTGENGYNEQFF. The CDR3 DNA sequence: TGTGCTAGCAGCACAGGTGAAAACGGGTACAATGAGCAGTTCTTC.

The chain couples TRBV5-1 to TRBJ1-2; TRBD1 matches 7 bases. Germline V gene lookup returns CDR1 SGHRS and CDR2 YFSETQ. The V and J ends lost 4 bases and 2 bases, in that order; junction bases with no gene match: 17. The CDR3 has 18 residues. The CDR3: CASSSRYRDRVINYGYTF. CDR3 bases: TGCGCCAGCAGCAGCCGTTACCGGGACAGAGTGATAAACTATGGCTACACCTTC.

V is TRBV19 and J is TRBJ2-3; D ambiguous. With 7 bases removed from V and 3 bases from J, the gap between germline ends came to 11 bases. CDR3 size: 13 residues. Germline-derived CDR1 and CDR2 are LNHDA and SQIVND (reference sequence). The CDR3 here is CASTSMSTDTQYF. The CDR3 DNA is TGTGCCAGTACCTCAATGAGTACAGATACGCAGTATTTT.

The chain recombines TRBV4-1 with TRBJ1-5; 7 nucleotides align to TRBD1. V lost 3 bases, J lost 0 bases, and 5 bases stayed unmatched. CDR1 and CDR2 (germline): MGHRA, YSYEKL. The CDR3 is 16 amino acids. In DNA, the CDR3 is TGCGCCAGCAGCCATGGGACAGCTTATAGCAATCAGCCCCAGCATTTT. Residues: CASSHGTAYSNQPQHF.

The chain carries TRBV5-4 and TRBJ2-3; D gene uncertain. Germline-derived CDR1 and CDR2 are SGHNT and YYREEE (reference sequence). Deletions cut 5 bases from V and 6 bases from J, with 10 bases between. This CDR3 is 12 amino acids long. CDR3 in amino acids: CASSLPRDTQYF. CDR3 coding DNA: TGTGCCAGCAGTCTCCCCCGGGATACGCAGTATTTT.

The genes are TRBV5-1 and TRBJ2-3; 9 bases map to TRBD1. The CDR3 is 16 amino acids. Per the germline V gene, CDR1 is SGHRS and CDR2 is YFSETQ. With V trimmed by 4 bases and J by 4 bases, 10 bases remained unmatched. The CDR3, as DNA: TGCGCCAGCAGCCCCTTGACAGGGGGTAAGGCAGATACGCAGTATTTT. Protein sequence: CASSPLTGGKADTQYF.

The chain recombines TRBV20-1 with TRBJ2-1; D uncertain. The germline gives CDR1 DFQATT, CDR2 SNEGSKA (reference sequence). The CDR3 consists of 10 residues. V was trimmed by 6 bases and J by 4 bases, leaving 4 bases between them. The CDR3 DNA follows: TGCAGTGCGGGGTACAATGAGCAGTTCTTC. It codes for CSAGYNEQFF.

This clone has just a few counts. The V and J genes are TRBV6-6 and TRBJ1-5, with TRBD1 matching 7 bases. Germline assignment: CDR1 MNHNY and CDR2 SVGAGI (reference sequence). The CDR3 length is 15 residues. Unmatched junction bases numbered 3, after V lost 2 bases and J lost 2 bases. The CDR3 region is CASSYRGTGNQPQHF. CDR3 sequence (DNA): TGTGCCAGCAGTTACCGCGGGACAGGCAATCAGCCCCAGCATTTT.

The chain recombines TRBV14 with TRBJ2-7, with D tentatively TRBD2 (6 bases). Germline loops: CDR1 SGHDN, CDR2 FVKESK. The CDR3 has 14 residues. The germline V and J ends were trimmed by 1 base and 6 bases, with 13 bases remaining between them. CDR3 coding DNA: TGTGCCAGCAGCCAAGTCAAGAACGGGGGCGAGCAGTACTTC. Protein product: CASSQVKNGGEQYF.

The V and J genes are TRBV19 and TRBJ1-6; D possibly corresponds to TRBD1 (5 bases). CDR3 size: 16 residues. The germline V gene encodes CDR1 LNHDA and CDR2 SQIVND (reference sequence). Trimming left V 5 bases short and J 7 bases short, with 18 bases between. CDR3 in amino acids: CASSPPRKGRNSPLHF. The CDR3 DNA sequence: TGTGCCAGTAGTCCACCTCGGAAGGGGAGAAATTCACCCCTCCACTTT. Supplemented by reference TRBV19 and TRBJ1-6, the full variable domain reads DGGITQSPKYLFRKEGQNVTLSCEQNLNHDAMYWYRQDPGQGLRLIYYSQIVNDFQKGDIAEGYSVSREKKESFPLTVTSAQKNPTAFYLCASSPPRKGRNSPLHFGNGTRLTVT.

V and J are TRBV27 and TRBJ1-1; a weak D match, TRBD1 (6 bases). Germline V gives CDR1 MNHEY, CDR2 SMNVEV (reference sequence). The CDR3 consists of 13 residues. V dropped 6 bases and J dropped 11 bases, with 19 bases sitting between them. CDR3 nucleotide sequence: TGTGCCAGCAGAACGAGGGGGGATTTAGGGGCTTTCTTT. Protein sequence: CASRTRGDLGAFF.

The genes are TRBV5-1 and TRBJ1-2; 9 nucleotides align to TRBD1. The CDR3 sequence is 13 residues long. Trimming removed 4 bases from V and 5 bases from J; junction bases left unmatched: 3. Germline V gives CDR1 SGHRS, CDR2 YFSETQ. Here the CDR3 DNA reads TGCGCCAGCAGCGGAGGGACAGGGTATGGCTACACCTTC. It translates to CASSGGTGYGYTF.

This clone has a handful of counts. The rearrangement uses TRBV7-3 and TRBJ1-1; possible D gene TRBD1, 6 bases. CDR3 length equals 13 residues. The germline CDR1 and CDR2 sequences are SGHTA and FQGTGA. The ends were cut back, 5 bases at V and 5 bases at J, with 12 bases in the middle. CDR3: CASSPRGRTEAFF. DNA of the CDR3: TGTGCCAGCAGCCCCAGGGGTCGAACTGAAGCTTTCTTT.

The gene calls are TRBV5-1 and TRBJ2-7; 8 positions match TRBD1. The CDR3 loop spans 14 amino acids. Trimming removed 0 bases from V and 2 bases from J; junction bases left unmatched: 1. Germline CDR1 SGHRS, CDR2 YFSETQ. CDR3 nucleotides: TGCGCCAGCAGCTTGGGGACAGGGCCCTACGAGCAGTACTTC. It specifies CASSLGTGPYEQYF.

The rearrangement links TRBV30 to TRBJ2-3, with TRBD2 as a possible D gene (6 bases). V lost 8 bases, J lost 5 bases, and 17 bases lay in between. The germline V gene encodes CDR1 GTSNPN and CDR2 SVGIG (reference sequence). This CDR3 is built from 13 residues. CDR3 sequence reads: CAGTSGLEDTQYF. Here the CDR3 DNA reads TGTGCCGGAACAAGCGGGTTAGAAGATACGCAGTATTTT. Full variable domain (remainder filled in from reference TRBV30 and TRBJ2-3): SQTIHQWPATLVQPVGSPLSLECTVEGTSNPNLYWYRQAAGRGLQLLFYSVGIGQISSEVPQNLSASRPQDRQFILSSKKLLLSDSGFYLCAGTSGLEDTQYFGPGTRLTVL.

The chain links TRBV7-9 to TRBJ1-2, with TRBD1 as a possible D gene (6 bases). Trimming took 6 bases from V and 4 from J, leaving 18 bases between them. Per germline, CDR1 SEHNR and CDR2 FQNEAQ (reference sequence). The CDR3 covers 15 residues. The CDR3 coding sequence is TGTGCCAGCAGTCCCGTCCTGGGGGCAGGCTATGGCTACACCTTC. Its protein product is CASSPVLGAGYGYTF.

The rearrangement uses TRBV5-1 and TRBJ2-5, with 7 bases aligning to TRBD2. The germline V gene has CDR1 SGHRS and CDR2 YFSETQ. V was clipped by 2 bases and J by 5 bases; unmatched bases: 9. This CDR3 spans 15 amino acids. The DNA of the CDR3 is TGCGCCAGCAGCTTAGGAGGCGGGAGTCGTGAGACCCAGTACTTC. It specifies CASSLGGGSRETQYF.

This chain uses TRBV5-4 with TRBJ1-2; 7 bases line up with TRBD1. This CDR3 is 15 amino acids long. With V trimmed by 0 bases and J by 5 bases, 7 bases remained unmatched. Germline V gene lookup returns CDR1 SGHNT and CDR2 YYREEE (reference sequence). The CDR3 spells CASSLVGDRPYGYTF. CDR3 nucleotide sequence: TGTGCCAGCAGCTTGGTGGGGGACAGACCGTATGGCTACACCTTC.

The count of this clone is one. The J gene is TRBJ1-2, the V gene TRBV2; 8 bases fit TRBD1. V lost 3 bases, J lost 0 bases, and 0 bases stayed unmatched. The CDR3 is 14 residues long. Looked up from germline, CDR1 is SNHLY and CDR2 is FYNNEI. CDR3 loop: CASSDRGPNYGYTF. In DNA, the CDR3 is TGTGCCAGCAGTGACAGGGGGCCTAACTATGGCTACACCTTC.

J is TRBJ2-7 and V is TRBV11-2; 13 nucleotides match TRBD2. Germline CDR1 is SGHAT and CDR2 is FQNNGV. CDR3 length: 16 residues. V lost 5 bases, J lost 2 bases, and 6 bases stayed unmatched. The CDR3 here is CASSPGLAGEPYEQYF. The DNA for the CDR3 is TGTGCCAGCAGCCCCGGACTAGCGGGAGAGCCCTACGAGCAGTACTTC.

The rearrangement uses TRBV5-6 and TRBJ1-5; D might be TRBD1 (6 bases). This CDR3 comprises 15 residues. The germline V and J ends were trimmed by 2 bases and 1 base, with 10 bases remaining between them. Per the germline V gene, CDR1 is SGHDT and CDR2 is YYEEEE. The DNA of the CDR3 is TGTGCCAGCAGCTTACGGACAGACAGCAATCAGCCCCAGCATTTT. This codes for CASSLRTDSNQPQHF.

CDR3 in amino acids: CASSYVGEGYEQYF. CDR3 bases: TGTGCCAGCAGTTATGTGGGGGAAGGGTACGAGCAGTACTTC. This chain uses TRBV6-5 with TRBJ2-7; the D gene could be TRBD1 or TRBD2 (5 bases each). CDR1 and CDR2 from the germline V gene are MNHEY and SVGAGI. V was trimmed by 3 bases and J by 4 bases, leaving 13 bases between them. CDR3 length equals 14 residues.

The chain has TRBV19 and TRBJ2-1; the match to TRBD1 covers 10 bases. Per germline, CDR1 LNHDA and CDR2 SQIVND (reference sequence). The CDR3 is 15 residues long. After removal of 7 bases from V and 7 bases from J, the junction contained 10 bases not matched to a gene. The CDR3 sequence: CASTLGDRGVNEQFF. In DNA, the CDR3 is TGTGCCAGTACCCTAGGGGACAGGGGAGTAAATGAGCAGTTCTTC.

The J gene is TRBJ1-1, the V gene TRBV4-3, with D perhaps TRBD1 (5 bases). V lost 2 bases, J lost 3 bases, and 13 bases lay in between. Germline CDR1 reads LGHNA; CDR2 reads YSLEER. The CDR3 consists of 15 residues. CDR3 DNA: TGCGCCAGCAGCCAATGGACTGTGGGGGACACTGAAGCTTTCTTT. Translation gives CASSQWTVGDTEAFF.

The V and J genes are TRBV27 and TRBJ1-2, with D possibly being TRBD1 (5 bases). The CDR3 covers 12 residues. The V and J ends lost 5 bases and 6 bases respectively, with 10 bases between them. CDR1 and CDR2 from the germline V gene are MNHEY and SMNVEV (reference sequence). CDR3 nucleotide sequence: TGTGCCAGCAGTGGGACCATGCATGGCTACACCTTC. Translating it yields CASSGTMHGYTF.

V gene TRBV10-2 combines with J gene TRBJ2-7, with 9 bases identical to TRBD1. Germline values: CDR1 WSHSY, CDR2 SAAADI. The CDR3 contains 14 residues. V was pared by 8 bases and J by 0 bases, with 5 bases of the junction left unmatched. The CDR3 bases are TGCGCCAGCGGAGGACAGGGGATCTCCTACGAGCAGTACTTC. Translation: CASGGQGISYEQYF.

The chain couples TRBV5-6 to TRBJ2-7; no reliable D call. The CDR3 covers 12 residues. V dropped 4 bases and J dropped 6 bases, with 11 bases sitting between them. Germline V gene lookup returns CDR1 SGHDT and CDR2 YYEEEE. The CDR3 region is CASSIGRGEQYF. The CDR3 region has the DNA TGTGCCAGCAGCATCGGACGCGGCGAGCAGTACTTC.

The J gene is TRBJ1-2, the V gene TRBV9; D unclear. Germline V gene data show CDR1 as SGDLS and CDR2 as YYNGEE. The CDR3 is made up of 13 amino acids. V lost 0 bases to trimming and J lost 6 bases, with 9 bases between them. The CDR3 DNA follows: TGTGCCAGCAGCGTAGGGCCCAGCGATGGCTACACCTTC. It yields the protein CASSVGPSDGYTF.

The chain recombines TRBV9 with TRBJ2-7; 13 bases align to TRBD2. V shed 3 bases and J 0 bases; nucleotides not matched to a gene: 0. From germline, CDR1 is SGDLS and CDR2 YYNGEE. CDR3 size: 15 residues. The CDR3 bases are TGTGCCAGCAGCGGACTAGCGGGAGGCTCCTACGAGCAGTACTTC. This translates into CASSGLAGGSYEQYF. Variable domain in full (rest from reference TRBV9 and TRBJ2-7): DSGVTQTPKHLITATGQRVTLRCSPRSGDLSVYWYQQSLDQGLQFLIQYYNGEERAKGNILERFSAQQFPDLHSELNLSSLELGDSALYFCASSGLAGGSYEQYFGPGTRLTVT.

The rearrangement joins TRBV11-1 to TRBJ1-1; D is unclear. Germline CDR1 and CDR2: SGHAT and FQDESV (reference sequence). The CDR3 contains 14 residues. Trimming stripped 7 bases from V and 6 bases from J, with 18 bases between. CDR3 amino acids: CASTPMVLGPEAFF. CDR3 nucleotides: TGTGCCAGCACCCCAATGGTTTTAGGACCTGAAGCTTTCTTT.